The entry below gives a single TCR beta chain sequence along with its context. One end of the junction does not line up with germline, which may come from a read error. TCRdb keeps only in-frame clones here, not all; method: immunoSEQ multiplex PCR. The sample records nearly 35,000 clones, about 90% being singletons. The data derive from a study of blood T cell repertoires in COVID-19. Germline V CDR1 and CDR2: WNHNN, SYGVQD (reference sequence). The CDR3 is made up of 14 amino acids. The chain combines TRBV10-1 with TRBJ1-6; 11 nucleotides line up with TRBD1. This clonotype was sampled from a human donor in a cohort sampled during active COVID-19. Sequencing was carried out using peripheral blood. CDR3: CVSSSGQGDSPLHF. CDR3 bases: TGCGTCAGCAGTTCGGGACAGGGGGACTCACCCCTCCACTTT.